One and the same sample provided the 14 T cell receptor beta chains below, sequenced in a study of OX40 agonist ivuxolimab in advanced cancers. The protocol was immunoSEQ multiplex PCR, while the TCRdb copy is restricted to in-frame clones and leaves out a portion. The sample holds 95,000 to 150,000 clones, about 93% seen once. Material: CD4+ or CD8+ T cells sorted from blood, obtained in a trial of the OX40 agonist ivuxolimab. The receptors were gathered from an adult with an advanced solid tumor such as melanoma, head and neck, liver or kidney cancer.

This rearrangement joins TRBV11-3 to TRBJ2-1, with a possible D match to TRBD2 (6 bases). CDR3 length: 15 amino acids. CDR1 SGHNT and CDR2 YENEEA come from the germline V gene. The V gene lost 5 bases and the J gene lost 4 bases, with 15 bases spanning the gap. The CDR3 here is CASSPGRGLYNEQFF. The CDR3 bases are TGTGCCAGCAGCCCGGGACGGGGACTTTACAATGAGCAGTTCTTC.

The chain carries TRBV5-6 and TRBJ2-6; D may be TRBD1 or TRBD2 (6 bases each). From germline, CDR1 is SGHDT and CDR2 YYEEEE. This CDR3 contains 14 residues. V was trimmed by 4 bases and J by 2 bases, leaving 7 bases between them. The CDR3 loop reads CASSRGPGANVLTF. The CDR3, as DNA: TGTGCCAGCAGCCGGGGGCCTGGGGCCAACGTCCTGACTTTC.

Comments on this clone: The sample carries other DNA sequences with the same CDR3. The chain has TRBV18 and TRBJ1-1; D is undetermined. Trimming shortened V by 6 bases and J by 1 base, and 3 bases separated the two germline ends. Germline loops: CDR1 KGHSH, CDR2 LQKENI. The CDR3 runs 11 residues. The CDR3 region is CASSPNTEAFF. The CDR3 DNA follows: TGTGCCAGCTCCCCGAACACTGAAGCTTTCTTT. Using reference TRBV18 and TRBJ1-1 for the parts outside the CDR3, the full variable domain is NAGVMQNPRHLVRRRGQEARLRCSPMKGHSHVYWYRQLPEEGLKFMVYLQKENIIDESGMPKERFSAEFPKEGPSILRIQQVVRGDSAAYFCASSPNTEAFFGQGTRLTVV.

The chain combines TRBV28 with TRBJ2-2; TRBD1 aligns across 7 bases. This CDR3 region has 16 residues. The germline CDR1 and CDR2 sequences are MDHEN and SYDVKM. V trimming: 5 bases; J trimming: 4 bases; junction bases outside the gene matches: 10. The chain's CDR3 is CASSTRRQGGTGELFF. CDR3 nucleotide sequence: TGTGCCAGCAGTACTCGTCGACAGGGCGGCACCGGGGAGCTGTTTTTT.

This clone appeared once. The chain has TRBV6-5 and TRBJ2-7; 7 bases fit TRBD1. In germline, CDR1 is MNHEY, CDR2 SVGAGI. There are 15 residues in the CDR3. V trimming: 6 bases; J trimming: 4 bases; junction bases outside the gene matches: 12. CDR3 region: CASSQGGQSLYEQYF. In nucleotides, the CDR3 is TGTGCCAGCAGCCAAGGGGGACAGTCCCTGTACGAGCAGTACTTC.

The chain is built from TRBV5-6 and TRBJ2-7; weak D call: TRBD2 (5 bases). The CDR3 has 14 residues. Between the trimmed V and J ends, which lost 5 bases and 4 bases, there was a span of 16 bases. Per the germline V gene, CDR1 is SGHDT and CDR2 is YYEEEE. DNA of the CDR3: TGTGCCAGCAGTTTGCGCGGGTGGATGTACGAGCAGTACTTC. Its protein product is CASSLRGWMYEQYF.

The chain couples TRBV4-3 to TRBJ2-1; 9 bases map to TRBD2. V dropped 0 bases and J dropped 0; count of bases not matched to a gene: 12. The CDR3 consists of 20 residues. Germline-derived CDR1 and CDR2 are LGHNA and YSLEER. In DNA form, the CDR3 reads TGCGCCAGCAGCCAAGATGTGACAGGCGGCGGGAGGGTCTCCTACAATGAGCAGTTCTTC. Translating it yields CASSQDVTGGGRVSYNEQFF.

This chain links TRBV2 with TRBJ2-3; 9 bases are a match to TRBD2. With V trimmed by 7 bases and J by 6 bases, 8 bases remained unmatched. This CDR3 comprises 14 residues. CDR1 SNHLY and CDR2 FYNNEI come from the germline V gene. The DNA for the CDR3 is TGTGCCAGCAATAAGCTAGCGGGGTCCGATACGCAGTATTTT. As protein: CASNKLAGSDTQYF.

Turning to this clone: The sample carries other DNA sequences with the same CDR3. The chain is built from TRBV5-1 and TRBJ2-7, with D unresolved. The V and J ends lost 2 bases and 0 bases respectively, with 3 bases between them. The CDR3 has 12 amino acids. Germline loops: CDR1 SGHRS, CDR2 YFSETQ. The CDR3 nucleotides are TGCGCCAGCAGCTTACCCTCCTACGAGCAGTACTTC. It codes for CASSLPSYEQYF.

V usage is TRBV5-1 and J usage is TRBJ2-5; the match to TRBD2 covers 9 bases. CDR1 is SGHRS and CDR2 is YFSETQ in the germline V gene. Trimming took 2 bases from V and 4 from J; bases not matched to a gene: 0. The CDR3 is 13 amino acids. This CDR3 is CASSLAGGETQYF. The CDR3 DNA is TGCGCCAGCAGCTTAGCGGGAGGAGAGACCCAGTACTTC.

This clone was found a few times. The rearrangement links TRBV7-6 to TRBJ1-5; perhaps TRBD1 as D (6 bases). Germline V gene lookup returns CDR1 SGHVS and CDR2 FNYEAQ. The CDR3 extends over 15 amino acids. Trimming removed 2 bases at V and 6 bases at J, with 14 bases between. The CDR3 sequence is CASSLSQGMVQPQHF. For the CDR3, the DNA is TGTGCCAGCAGCTTATCACAGGGTATGGTTCAGCCCCAGCATTTT.

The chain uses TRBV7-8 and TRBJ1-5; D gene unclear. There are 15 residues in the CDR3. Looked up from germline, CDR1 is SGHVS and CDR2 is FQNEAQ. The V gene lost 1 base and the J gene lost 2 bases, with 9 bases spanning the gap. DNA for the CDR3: TGTGCCAGCAGCTTAGACTCCAGAGGCAATCAGCCCCAGCATTTT. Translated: CASSLDSRGNQPQHF.

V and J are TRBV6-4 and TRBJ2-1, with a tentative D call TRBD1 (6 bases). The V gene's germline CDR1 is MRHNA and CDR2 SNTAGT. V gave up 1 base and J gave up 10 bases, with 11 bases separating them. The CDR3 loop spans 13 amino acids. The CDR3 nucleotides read TGTGCCAGCAGTGACTTCTACAGGGAAGAGCAGTTCTTC. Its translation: CASSDFYREEQFF.

The CDR3 coding sequence is TGTGCCAGCAGTTTGGACAGTTATTATAATTCACCCCTCCACTTT. The encoded protein is CASSLDSYYNSPLHF. V and J are TRBV28 and TRBJ1-6; D possibly corresponds to TRBD1 (6 bases). In germline, CDR1 is MDHEN, CDR2 SYDVKM. CDR3 size: 15 residues. V lost 3 bases and J 4 bases, leaving 10 bases between the germline ends.